This TCR beta chain derives from a study of T cells expressing NK-cell markers. The CDR3 runs 14 residues. Germline-derived CDR1 and CDR2 are MNHNS and SASEGT. TCRdb reworked the 5' RACE reads into one entry per CDR3 protein, no DNA. The sample table includes some 190,000 distinct CDR3 sequences. The specimen was blood T cells: a sorted CD56 or NKG2C T cell subset, CD4+ or CD8+ T cells, or bulk PBMC T cells (not recorded which). The chain joins TRBV6-1 to TRBJ1-2. This receptor was identified in a man aged 18-69 years in good health. The CDR3 loop is CASSEWFLTYGYTF.